Each of the 5 T cell receptor beta chains below was sequenced from the same sample in a study of T cell changes during pregnancy in multiple sclerosis. TCRdb's copy holds only in-frame clones and misses some; the assay was immunoSEQ multiplex PCR. Here the sample spans 65,000 to 80,000 clones, over 85% being singletons. The source was CD4+ T cells from peripheral blood mononuclear cells, collected before pregnancy. The source is a female donor with multiple sclerosis, enrolled in a pregnancy study.

A single count supports this clone. V and J are TRBV18 and TRBJ1-4; possibly TRBD1 for D (5 bases). Trimming left V 4 bases short and J 2 bases short, with 14 bases between. Germline V gene data show CDR1 as KGHSH and CDR2 as LQKENI. The CDR3 covers 16 residues. CDR3 bases: TGTGCCAGCTCACTGCAAGGGGCCGGGACTAATGAAAAACTGTTTTTT. Translated: CASSLQGAGTNEKLFF.

The genes are TRBV28 and TRBJ1-2; TRBD1 aligns across 8 bases. The CDR3 is made up of 15 amino acids. The trim removed 3 bases at V and 1 base at J, leaving 4 bases unmatched. The germline gives CDR1 MDHEN, CDR2 SYDVKM. CDR3 amino acids: CASSFLDRDNYGYTF. The DNA for the CDR3 is TGTGCCAGCAGTTTCCTGGACAGGGATAACTATGGCTACACCTTC.

The CDR3 sequence is CASSKVWQGPLYGYTF. CDR3 coding DNA: TGTGCCAGCAGCAAAGTTTGGCAGGGCCCCTTATATGGCTACACCTTC. The chain couples TRBV21-1 to TRBJ1-2; the table's TRBD1 call for D was not verified on the DNA. TRBV21-1 is labeled a pseudogene. This CDR3 is 16 amino acids long.

This chain joins TRBV5-1 and TRBJ1-2; perhaps TRBD1 as D (6 bases). Germline loops: CDR1 SGHRS, CDR2 YFSETQ. V lost 1 base and J lost 8, with 15 bases in between. The CDR3 sequence is 14 residues long. The CDR3, as DNA: TGCGCCAGCAGCTTGATCAGGGGTTTCGAAGGCTACACCTTC. Translation: CASSLIRGFEGYTF.

This chain joins TRBV2 and TRBJ2-6; D gene unclear. V was clipped by 6 bases and J by 2 bases, with 8 bases between them. The CDR3 is 14 residues long. Germline CDR1 and CDR2: SNHLY and FYNNEI. The CDR3 protein is CASRYYAGANVLTF. DNA for the CDR3: TGTGCCAGCAGATACTATGCTGGGGCCAACGTCCTGACTTTC.